Shown below are 4 T cell receptor beta chains from a single sample sequenced in a study of cytomegalovirus exposure and HLA in healthy donors. Researchers ran the PCR with 60 Vbeta and 13 Jbeta primers. Profiling relied on immunoSEQ multiplex PCR, and the TCRdb table lists in-frame clones only, not all of them. This sample has around 110,000 clones, with roughly 80% found just once. Input material: PBMCs. These receptors were taken from a man in his thirties or forties in good health and CMV-seropositive.

V gene TRBV5-1 combines with J gene TRBJ2-7; TRBD2 matches 7 bases. The CDR3 length is 15 residues. V trimming: 0 bases; J trimming: 2 bases; junction bases outside the gene matches: 5. CDR1 is SGHRS, CDR2 YFSETQ, per germline. The CDR3 protein is CASSLAGGTTYEQYF. The CDR3 DNA follows: TGCGCCAGCAGCTTGGCGGGGGGAACAACCTACGAGCAGTACTTC.

The chain carries TRBV7-9 and TRBJ1-2; 8 bases fit TRBD1. Germline CDR1 SEHNR, CDR2 FQNEAQ (reference sequence). Trimming took 4 bases from V and 3 from J; bases not matched to a gene: 10. The length of the CDR3 is 16 residues. The CDR3 nucleotides read TGTGCCAGCAGCTCAGGTTGGGACAGGCGTGACTATGGCTACACCTTC. This encodes CASSSGWDRRDYGYTF.

The chain carries TRBV28 and TRBJ2-3; 14 bases fit TRBD2. V dropped 6 bases and J dropped 3; count of bases not matched to a gene: 2. CDR3 length: 15 amino acids. Germline V gene lookup returns CDR1 MDHEN and CDR2 SYDVKM. The CDR3 sequence is CASSRLAGGTDTQYF. The DNA of the CDR3 is TGTGCCAGCAGCCGACTAGCGGGGGGGACAGATACGCAGTATTTT.

The CDR3 DNA is TGTGCCACCAGCAGAGGGGACAGGGGGCGCACTGAGCCTGAAGCTTTCTTT. Translated: CATSRGDRGRTEPEAFF. This chain connects TRBV15 to TRBJ1-1; 12 positions match TRBD1. The CDR3 totals 17 residues. CDR1 is LNHNV, CDR2 YYDKDF, per germline (reference sequence). Unmatched junction bases numbered 9, after V lost 1 base and J lost 6 bases.